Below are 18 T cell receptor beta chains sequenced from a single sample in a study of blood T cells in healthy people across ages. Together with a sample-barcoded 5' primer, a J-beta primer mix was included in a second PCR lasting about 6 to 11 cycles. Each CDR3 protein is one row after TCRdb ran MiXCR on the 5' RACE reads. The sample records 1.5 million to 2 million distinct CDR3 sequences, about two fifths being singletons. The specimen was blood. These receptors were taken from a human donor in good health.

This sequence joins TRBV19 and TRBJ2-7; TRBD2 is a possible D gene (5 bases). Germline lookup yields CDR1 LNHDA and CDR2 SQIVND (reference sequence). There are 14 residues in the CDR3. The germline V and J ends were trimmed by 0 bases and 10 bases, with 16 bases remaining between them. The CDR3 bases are TGTGCCAGTAGTATAGATCTGGAGGCCTTTGACCAGTACTTC. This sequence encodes CASSIDLEAFDQYF.

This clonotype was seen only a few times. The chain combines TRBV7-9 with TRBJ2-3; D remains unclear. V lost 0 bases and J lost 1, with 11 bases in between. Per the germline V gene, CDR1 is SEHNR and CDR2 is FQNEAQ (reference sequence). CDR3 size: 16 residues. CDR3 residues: CASSLAFGLGTDTQYF. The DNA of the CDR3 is TGTGCCAGCAGCTTAGCCTTCGGGCTAGGCACAGATACGCAGTATTTT.

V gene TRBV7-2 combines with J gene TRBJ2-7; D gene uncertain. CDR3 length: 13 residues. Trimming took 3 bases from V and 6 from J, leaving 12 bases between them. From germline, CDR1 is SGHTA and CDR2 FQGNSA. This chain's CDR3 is CASSLGSWLEQYF. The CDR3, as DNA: TGTGCCAGCAGCTTGGGTAGTTGGCTCGAGCAGTACTTC.

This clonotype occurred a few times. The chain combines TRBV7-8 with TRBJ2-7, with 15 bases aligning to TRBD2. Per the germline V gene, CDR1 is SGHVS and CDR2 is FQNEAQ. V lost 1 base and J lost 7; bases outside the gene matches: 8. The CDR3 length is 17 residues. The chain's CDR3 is CASSLVLWTSGGDEQYF. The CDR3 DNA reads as TGTGCCAGCAGCTTAGTACTTTGGACTAGCGGGGGGGATGAGCAGTACTTC.

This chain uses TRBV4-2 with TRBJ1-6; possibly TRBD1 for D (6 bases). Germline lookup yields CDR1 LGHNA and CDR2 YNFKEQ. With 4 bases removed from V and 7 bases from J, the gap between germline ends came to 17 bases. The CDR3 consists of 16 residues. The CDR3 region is CASSRTLGQGNSPLHF. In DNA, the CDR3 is TGTGCCAGCAGCCGGACACTAGGTCAGGGGAATTCACCCCTCCACTTT.

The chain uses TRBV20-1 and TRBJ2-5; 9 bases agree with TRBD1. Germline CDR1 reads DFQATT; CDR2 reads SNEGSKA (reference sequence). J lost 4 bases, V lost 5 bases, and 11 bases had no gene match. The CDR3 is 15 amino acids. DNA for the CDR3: TGCAGTGCTTTGGGTCTACAGGGGGCCCTAGAGACCCAGTACTTC. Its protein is CSALGLQGALETQYF.

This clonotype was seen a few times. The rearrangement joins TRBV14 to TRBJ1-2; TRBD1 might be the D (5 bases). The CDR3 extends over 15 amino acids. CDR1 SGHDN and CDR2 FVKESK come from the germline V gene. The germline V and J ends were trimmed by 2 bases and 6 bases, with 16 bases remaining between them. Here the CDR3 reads CASSQFRGESDGYTF. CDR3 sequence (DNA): TGTGCCAGCAGCCAATTCCGAGGGGAAAGCGATGGCTACACCTTC.

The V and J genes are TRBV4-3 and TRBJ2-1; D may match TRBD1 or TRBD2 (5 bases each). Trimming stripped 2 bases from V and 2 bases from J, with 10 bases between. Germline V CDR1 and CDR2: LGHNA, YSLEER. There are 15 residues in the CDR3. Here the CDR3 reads CASSQTQGPYNEQFF. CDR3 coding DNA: TGCGCCAGCAGCCAAACCCAGGGACCCTACAATGAGCAGTTCTTC.

The CDR3 sequence is CSASPGGDFNEQFF. CDR3 in DNA: TGCAGTGCTAGCCCGGGGGGGGATTTCAATGAGCAGTTCTTC. The chain carries TRBV20-1 and TRBJ2-1; 8 nucleotides agree with TRBD2. The CDR3 covers 14 residues. The V and J ends lost 3 bases and 6 bases, in that order; junction bases with no gene match: 7. In germline, CDR1 is DFQATT, CDR2 SNEGSKA (reference sequence).

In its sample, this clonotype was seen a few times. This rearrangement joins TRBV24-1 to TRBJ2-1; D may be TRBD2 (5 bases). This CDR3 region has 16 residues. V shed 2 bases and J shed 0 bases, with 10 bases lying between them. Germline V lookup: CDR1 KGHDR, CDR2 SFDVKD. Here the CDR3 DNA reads TGTGCCACCAGTGATTACGGGGTGCGCTCCTACAATGAGCAGTTCTTC. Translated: CATSDYGVRSYNEQFF.

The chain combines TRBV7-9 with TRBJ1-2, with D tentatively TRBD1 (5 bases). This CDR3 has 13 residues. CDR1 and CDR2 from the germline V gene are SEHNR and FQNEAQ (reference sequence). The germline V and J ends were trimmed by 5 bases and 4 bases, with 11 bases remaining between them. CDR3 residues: CASSPRTLYGYTF. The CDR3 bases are TGTGCCAGCAGCCCCCGGACACTCTATGGCTACACCTTC. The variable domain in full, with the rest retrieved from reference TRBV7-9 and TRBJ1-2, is DTGVSQNPRHKITKRGQNVTFRCDPISEHNRLYWYRQTLGQGPEFLTYFQNEAQLEKSRLLSDRFSAERPKGSFSTLEIQRTEQGDSAMYLCASSPRTLYGYTFGSGTRLTVV.

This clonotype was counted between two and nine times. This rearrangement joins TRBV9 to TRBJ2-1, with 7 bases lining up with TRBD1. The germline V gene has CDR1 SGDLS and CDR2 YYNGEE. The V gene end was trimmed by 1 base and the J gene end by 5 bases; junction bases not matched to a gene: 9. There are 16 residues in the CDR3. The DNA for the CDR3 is TGTGCCAGCAGCGTAACAAGACAGGGTGGGCACAATGAGCAGTTCTTC. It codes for CASSVTRQGGHNEQFF. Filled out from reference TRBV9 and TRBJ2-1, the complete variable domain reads DSGVTQTPKHLITATGQRVTLRCSPRSGDLSVYWYQQSLDQGLQFLIQYYNGEERAKGNILERFSAQQFPDLHSELNLSSLELGDSALYFCASSVTRQGGHNEQFFGPGTRLTVL.

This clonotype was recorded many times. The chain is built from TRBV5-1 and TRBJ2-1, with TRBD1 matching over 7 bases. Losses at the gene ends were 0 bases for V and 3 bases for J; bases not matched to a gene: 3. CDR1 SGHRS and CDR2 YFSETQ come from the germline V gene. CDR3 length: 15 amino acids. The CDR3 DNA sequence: TGCGCCAGCAGCTTGGACAGGGGCGTCTACAATGAGCAGTTCTTC. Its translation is CASSLDRGVYNEQFF.

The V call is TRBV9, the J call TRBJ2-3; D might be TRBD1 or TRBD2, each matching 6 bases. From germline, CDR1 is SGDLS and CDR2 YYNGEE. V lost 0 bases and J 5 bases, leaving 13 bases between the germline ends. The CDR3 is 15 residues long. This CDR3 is CASSVEGGLIDTQYF. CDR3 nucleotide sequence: TGTGCCAGCAGCGTAGAGGGGGGCCTTATAGATACGCAGTATTTT. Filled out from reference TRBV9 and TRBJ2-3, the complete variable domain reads DSGVTQTPKHLITATGQRVTLRCSPRSGDLSVYWYQQSLDQGLQFLIQYYNGEERAKGNILERFSAQQFPDLHSELNLSSLELGDSALYFCASSVEGGLIDTQYFGPGTRLTVL.

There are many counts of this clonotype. CDR3 DNA: TGTGCCAGCAGGGACAGGGGGCCCAACTATGGCTACACCTTC. Translation gives CASRDRGPNYGYTF. The chain employs TRBV12-3 or TRBV12-4 and TRBJ1-2, with TRBD1 identical over 11 bases. There are 14 residues in the CDR3. The V segment lost 6 bases and the J segment 2 bases; nucleotides outside the gene matches: 2.

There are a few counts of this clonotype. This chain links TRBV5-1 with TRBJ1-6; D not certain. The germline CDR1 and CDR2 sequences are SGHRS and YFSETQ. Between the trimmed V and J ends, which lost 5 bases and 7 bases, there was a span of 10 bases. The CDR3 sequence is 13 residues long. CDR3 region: CASRVGSNSPLHF. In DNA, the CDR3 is TGCGCCAGCAGGGTAGGATCAAATTCACCCCTCCACTTT. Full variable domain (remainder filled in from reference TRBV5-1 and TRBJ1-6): KAGVTQTPRYLIKTRGQQVTLSCSPISGHRSVSWYQQTPGQGLQFLFEYFSETQRNKGNFPGRFSGRQFSNSRSEMNVSTLELGDSALYLCASRVGSNSPLHFGNGTRLTVT.

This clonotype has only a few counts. Written as DNA, the CDR3 is TGTGCCAGCAGTTTATCTACAGGCTTAGGGCGCAATCAGCCCCAGCATTTT. The encoded protein is CASSLSTGLGRNQPQHF. The gene calls are TRBV27 and TRBJ1-5, with a weak D call TRBD1 (5 bases). Germline assignment: CDR1 MNHEY and CDR2 SMNVEV (reference sequence). CDR3 size: 17 residues. Deletions cut 0 bases from V and 2 bases from J, with 14 bases between.

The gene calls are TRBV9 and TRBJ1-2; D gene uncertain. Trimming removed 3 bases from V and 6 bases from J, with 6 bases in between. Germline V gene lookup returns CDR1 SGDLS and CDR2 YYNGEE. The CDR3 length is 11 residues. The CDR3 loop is CASSAEDGYTF. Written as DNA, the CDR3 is TGTGCCAGCAGCGCAGAGGATGGCTACACCTTC. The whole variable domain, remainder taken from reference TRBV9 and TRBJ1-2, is DSGVTQTPKHLITATGQRVTLRCSPRSGDLSVYWYQQSLDQGLQFLIQYYNGEERAKGNILERFSAQQFPDLHSELNLSSLELGDSALYFCASSAEDGYTFGSGTRLTVV.